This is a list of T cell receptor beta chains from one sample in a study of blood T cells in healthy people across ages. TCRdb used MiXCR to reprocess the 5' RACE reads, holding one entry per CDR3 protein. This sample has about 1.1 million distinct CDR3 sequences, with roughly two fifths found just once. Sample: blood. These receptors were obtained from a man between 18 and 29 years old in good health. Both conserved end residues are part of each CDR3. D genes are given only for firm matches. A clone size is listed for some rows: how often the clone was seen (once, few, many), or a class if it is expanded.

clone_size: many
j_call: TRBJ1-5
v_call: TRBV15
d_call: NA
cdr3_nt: TGTGCCACCAGCAGAGATCCCGGTTACAATCAGCCCCAGCATTTT
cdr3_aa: CATSRDPGYNQPQHF

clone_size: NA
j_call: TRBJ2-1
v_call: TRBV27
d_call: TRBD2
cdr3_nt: TGTGCCAGCAGTTTAGTAGCGGGACTAGCGGGGGCGGGTGAGCAGTTCTTC
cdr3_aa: CASSLVAGLAGAGEQFF

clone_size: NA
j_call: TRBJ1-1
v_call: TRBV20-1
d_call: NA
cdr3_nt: TGCAGTTACAGGGTGGGCACTGAAGCTTTCTTT
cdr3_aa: CSYRVGTEAFF

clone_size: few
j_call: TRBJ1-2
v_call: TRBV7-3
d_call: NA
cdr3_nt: TGTGCCAGCACGGACAGCGGATCTGATGGCTACACCTTC
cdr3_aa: CASTDSGSDGYTF

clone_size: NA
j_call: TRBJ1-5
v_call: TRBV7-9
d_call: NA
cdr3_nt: TGTGCCAGCAGCCACGGACAACTTCAGCCCCAGCATTTT
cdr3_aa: CASSHGQLQPQHF

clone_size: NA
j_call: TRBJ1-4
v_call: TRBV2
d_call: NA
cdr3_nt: TGTGCCAGAAGGGAACAGGACCGTGAAAAACTGTTTTTT
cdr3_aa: CARREQDREKLFF

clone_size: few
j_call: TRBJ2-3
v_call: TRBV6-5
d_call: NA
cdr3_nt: TGTGCCAGCAGTTACTCGCAAGGGCTTACAGATACGCAGTATTTT
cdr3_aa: CASSYSQGLTDTQYF

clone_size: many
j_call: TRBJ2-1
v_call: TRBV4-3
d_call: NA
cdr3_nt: TGCGCCAGCAGCCAAGATCTGCGCGGGGATGAGCAGTTCTTC
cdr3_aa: CASSQDLRGDEQFF

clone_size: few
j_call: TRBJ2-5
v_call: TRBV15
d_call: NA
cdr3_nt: TGTGCCACCAGCAGATTATTAGGGAGGTACCAAGAGACCCAGTACTTC
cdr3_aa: CATSRLLGRYQETQYF

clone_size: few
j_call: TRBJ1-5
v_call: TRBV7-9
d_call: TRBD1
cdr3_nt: TGTGCCAGCAGCTCCGGGACAGGGGGGATGATTGGCAATCAGCCCCAGCATTTT
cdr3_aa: CASSSGTGGMIGNQPQHF

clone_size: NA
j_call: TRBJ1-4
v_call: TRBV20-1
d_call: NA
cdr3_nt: TGCAGTGCCATGGGGGACCGTTCCGAATATAATGAAAAACTGTTTTTT
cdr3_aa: CSAMGDRSEYNEKLFF

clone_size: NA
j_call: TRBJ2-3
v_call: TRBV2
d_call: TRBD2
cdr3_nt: TGTGCCAGCAGTCAAAGGGCTAGCGGGGGCCCAGATACGCAGTATTTT
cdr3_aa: CASSQRASGGPDTQYF

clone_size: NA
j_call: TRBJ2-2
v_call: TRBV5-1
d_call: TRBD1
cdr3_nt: TGCGCCAGCAGCTTGGAGTTCACAGGGGGTGACACCGGGGAGCTGTTTTTT
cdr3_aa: CASSLEFTGGDTGELFF

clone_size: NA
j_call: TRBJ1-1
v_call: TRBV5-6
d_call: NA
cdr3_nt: TGTGCCAGCAGCCAACTTTCGGCGGGGAACACTGAAGCTTTCTTT
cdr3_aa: CASSQLSAGNTEAFF

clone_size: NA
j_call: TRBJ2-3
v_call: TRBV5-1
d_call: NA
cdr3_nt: TGCGCCAGCAGCTTAGGGCTAGTCAGTTCAGATACGCAGTATTTT
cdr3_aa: CASSLGLVSSDTQYF

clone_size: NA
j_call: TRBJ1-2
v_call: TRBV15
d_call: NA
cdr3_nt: TGTGCCACCAGCAGAGAATTTTGGTCAGGGATTGAGTTCGGCTATGGCTACACCTTC
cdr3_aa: CATSREFWSGIEFGYGYTF

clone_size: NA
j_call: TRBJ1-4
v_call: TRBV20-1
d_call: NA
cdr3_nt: TGCAGTGCTAGTACTTGGTCGGGGGGCCGAGAAGGTGAAAAACTGTTTTTT
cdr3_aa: CSASTWSGGREGEKLFF

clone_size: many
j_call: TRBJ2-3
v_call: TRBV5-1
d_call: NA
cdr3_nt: TGCGCCAGCAGCTTGGGGACCAACACAGATACGCAGTATTTT
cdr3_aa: CASSLGTNTDTQYF

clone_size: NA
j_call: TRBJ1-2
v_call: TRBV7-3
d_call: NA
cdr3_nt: TGTGCCAGCAGCGTAGGGACAAATAACTATGGCTACACCTTC
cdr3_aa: CASSVGTNNYGYTF

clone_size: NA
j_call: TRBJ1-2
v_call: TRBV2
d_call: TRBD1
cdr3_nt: TGTGCCAGCAGTTCGCGACAGGGTTATAGCGGCTACACCTTC
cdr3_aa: CASSSRQGYSGYTF

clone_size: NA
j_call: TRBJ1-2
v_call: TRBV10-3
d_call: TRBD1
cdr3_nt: TGTGCCATAGGGACAGGGGGCGCGGATGGCTACACCTTC
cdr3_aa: CAIGTGGADGYTF

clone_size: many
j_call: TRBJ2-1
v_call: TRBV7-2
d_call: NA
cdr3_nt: TGTGCCAGCAGCTTTCCGGGGGACAATGAGCAGTTCTTC
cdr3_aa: CASSFPGDNEQFF

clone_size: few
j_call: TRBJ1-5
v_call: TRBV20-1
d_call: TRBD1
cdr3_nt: TGCAGTGCTAGAGGGCCAGAGGGACAGGGGATTTCCAATCAGCCCCAGCATTTT
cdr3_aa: CSARGPEGQGISNQPQHF

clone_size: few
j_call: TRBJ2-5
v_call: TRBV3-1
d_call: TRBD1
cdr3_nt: TGTGCCAGCAGCCCTTGGACAGGGATCGGTCAAGAGACCCAGTACTTC
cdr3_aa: CASSPWTGIGQETQYF

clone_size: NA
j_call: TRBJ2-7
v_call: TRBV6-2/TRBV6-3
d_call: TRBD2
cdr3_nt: TGTGCCAGCACCCCACTAGCGGGGGACTCCTACGAGCAGTACTTC
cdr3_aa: CASTPLAGDSYEQYF

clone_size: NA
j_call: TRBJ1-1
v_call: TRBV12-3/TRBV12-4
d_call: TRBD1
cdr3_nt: TGTGCCAGCAGCCCGACAGGGTTTATGGACACTGAAGCTTTCTTT
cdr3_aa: CASSPTGFMDTEAFF

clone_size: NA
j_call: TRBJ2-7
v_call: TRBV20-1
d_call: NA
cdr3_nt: TGCAGTGCTGAATCGGGATATTCCTACGAGCAGTACTTC
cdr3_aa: CSAESGYSYEQYF

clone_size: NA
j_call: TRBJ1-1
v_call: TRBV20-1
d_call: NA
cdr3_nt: TGCAGTGCTAAGGGGACGTTAGGCACTGAAGCTTTCTTT
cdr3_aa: CSAKGTLGTEAFF

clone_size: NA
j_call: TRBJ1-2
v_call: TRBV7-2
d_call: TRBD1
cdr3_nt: TGTGCCAGCAGATCGATAGGACAGGAGGGCTATGGCTACACCTTC
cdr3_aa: CASRSIGQEGYGYTF

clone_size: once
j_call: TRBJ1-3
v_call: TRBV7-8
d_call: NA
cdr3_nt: TGTGCCAGCAGCAAGAGGGGGTCCGGAAACACCATATATTTT
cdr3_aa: CASSKRGSGNTIYF

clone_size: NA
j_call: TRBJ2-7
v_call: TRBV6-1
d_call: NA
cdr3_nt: TGTGCCAGCAGTGAAGGGCAGGGGGGGACCTACGAGCAGTACTTC
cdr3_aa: CASSEGQGGTYEQYF

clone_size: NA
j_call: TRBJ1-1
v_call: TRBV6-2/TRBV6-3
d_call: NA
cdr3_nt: TGTGCCAGCAGTTCCTTGGGGCCTGAAGCTTTCTTT
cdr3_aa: CASSSLGPEAFF

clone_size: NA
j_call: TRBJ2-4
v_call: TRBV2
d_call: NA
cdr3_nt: TGTGCCAGTAAGGGATTAGCCAAAAACATTCAGTACTTC
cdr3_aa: CASKGLAKNIQYF

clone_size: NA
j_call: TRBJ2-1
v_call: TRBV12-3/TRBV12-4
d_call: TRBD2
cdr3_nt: TGTGCCAGCATCCGTCTTGGGCGGGAGGATTACAATGAGCAGTTCTTC
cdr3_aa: CASIRLGREDYNEQFF

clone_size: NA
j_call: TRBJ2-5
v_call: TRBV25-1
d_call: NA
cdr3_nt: TGTGCCAGCAGTAGGCCGGGCGGAGAGACCCAGTACTTC
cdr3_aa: CASSRPGGETQYF

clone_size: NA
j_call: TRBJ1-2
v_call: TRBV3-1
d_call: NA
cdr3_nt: TGTGCCAGCAGCCAGTTTTTGGGGGTTACCTCTAACTATGGCTACACCTTC
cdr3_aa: CASSQFLGVTSNYGYTF

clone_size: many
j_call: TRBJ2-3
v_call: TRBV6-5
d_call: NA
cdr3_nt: TGTGCCAGCAGCGATCGGAACAGGGCCACAGATACGCAGTATTTT
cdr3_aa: CASSDRNRATDTQYF

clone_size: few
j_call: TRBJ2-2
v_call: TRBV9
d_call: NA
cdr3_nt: TGTGCCAGCAGCGTTGGACAGACCAACACCGGGGAGCTGTTTTTT
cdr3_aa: CASSVGQTNTGELFF

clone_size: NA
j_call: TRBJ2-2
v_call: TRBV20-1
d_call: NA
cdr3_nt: TGCAGTGCACTAAGGGAGCCCGCGAACACCGGGGAGCTGTTTTTT
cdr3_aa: CSALREPANTGELFF

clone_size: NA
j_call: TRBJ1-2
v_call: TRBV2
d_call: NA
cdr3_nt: TGTGCCAGCACCCTAGACAGCTATGGCTACACCTTC
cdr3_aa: CASTLDSYGYTF